This TCR beta chain was retrieved from a study of T cells in tumors after PD-1 blockade. Study in general: Daily vismodegib 150 mg continued in a subset of anti-PD-1-treated patients. General observations from the study: Some novel exhausted tumor clones appeared in pre-treatment blood, suggesting peripheral recruitment.

Germline loops: CDR1 LNHDA, CDR2 SQIVND (reference sequence). V lost 7 bases and J 7 bases, leaving 14 bases between the germline ends. The CDR3 has 13 amino acids. Clones were sequenced by immunoSEQ multiplex PCR, and TCRdb holds only the in-frame ones, with some missing. The sample has just under 65,000 clones, about 74% seen once. Turning to this clone: Its antigen is not identified.

The receptor was isolated from a human donor with basal cell carcinoma. Sequencing was performed on PBMCs, taken after anti-PD-1 treatment. The chain combines TRBV19 with TRBJ1-3; D is undetermined. The CDR3 region is CASNPGSANTIYF. For the CDR3, the DNA is TGTGCCAGTAATCCGGGATCGGCGAACACCATATATTTT.